The 26 T cell receptor beta chains in this list originate from one sample, sequenced in a study of T cell responses to AZD1222 COVID-19 vaccine. Data came from immunoSEQ multiplex PCR; TCRdb stores just in-frame clones and leaves some out. The sample yields approximately 82,000 clones, 90% seen once. Sequencing used peripheral blood, obtained on day 0 of AZD1222 vaccination. The receptors were sampled from an adult in good health.

The CDR3 nucleotides are TGTGCCAGCAGCAGGGGGTCAGGGATCGCAACTAATGAAAAACTGTTTTTT. It specifies CASSRGSGIATNEKLFF. The rearrangement uses TRBV5-4 and TRBJ1-4; a possible D gene is TRBD1 (6 bases). The V end was cut by 4 bases, the J end by 0 bases, with 16 bases between. The CDR3 has 17 amino acids. Germline V gives CDR1 SGHNT, CDR2 YYREEE (reference sequence).

The chain couples TRBV21-1 to TRBJ1-5; TRBD1 is the table's D call, not checked against the DNA. TRBV21-1 is shown as a pseudogene. The CDR3 loop spans 15 amino acids. Here the CDR3 reads CASSATGGPKEPQHF. In DNA, the CDR3 is TGTGCCAGCAGCGCTACAGGGGGCCCCAAGGAGCCCCAGCATTTT.

V is TRBV25-1 and J is TRBJ1-1; TRBD1 is a possible D gene (5 bases). The germline gives CDR1 MGHDK, CDR2 SYGVNS. The CDR3 extends over 16 amino acids. V lost 6 bases to trimming and J lost 9 bases, with 26 bases between them. The chain's CDR3 is CASSEPGLGKSGQAFF. CDR3 bases: TGTGCCAGCAGCGAACCGGGACTCGGCAAATCGGGGCAAGCTTTCTTT.

The V and J genes are TRBV5-4 and TRBJ2-2, with 7 bases that match TRBD2. The CDR3 consists of 15 residues. Germline assignment: CDR1 SGHNT and CDR2 YYREEE (reference sequence). J was trimmed by 3 bases and V by 3 bases; bases with no gene match: 5. CDR3 residues: CASSSRRGDTGELFF. The CDR3 DNA reads as TGTGCCAGCAGCTCCCGACGGGGGGACACCGGGGAGCTGTTTTTT.

The chain has TRBV30 and TRBJ1-6, with unresolved D. Germline loops: CDR1 GTSNPN, CDR2 SVGIG (reference sequence). This CDR3 is 20 amino acids long. V was trimmed by 3 bases and J by 8 bases, leaving 32 bases between them. The chain's CDR3 is CAWRAPRQVARDRRHSPLHF. Here the CDR3 DNA reads TGTGCCTGGAGGGCCCCCAGGCAGGTCGCCCGCGATCGGCGCCATTCACCCCTCCACTTT.

This clone was counted a single time. The chain couples TRBV19 to TRBJ1-1; D is unclear. The V end was cut by 3 bases, the J end by 6 bases, with 20 bases between. Germline CDR1 and CDR2: LNHDA and SQIVND (reference sequence). The CDR3 extends over 16 amino acids. CDR3 amino acids: CASSMMDGRGSAEAFF. DNA for the CDR3: TGTGCCAGTAGTATGATGGACGGCCGAGGATCCGCTGAAGCTTTCTTT.

V and J are TRBV30 and TRBJ2-7; 7 bases are a match to TRBD2. The CDR3 runs 11 residues. Germline V gene lookup returns CDR1 GTSNPN and CDR2 SVGIG (reference sequence). J lost 11 bases, V lost 1 base, and 5 bases had no gene match. The CDR3 protein is CAWSGAGDKYF. The CDR3 DNA is TGTGCCTGGAGTGGGGCGGGGGATAAGTACTTC.

This clone was counted once. This chain links TRBV10-3 with TRBJ1-5; D is perhaps TRBD1 (5 bases). The CDR3 consists of 15 residues. Deletions cut 8 bases from V and 1 base from J, with 15 bases between. Germline values: CDR1 ENHRY, CDR2 SYGVKD. Written as DNA, the CDR3 is TGTGCCATCGGGCAGGGTAGTTTGAGCAATCAGCCCCAGCATTTT. This translates into CAIGQGSLSNQPQHF.

V usage is TRBV30 and J usage is TRBJ2-4; 7 bases are a match to TRBD1. This CDR3 spans 13 amino acids. The germline V gene encodes CDR1 GTSNPN and CDR2 SVGIG (reference sequence). The V gene end was trimmed by 0 bases and the J gene end by 5 bases; junction bases not matched to a gene: 1. The CDR3 loop reads CAWSVGGENIQYF. The CDR3 DNA reads TGTGCCTGGAGTGTAGGGGGCGAAAACATTCAGTACTTC.

The chain carries TRBV6-5 and TRBJ1-5; 7 bases map to TRBD1. The CDR3 has 15 residues. V shed 8 bases, J shed 3 bases, and the junction held 10 bases outside the gene matches. Germline-derived CDR1 and CDR2 are MNHEY and SVGAGI. DNA for the CDR3: TGTGCCAGCTCGGCAAGGGGACAGCCCAATCAGCCCCAGCATTTT. Protein product: CASSARGQPNQPQHF.

V usage is TRBV7-2 and J usage is TRBJ2-3; D may be TRBD1 (6 bases). Trimming cost V 0 bases and J 2 bases, with 9 bases left between them. The V gene's germline CDR1 is SGHTA and CDR2 FQGNSA. This CDR3 region has 15 residues. Here the CDR3 DNA reads TGTGCCAGCAGCTTAGCGGGGGCTTTCACAGATACGCAGTATTTT. Its protein product is CASSLAGAFTDTQYF.

This clone was recorded a few times. This chain connects TRBV6-5 to TRBJ2-7; 11 bases map to TRBD1. Germline CDR1 is MNHEY and CDR2 is SVGAGI. Trimming removed 2 bases from V and 3 bases from J; junction bases left unmatched: 6. The CDR3 is 16 residues long. CDR3 sequence (DNA): TGTGCCAGCAGTTACCGGAGGACAGGGGGCTTCTACGAGCAGTACTTC. Its translation is CASSYRRTGGFYEQYF.

V usage is TRBV6-2 or TRBV6-3 and J usage is TRBJ1-5; possibly TRBD1 for D (5 bases). V lost 8 bases and J 6 bases, leaving 23 bases between the germline ends. In germline, CDR1 is MNHEY, CDR2 SVGEGT. CDR3 length equals 16 residues. CDR3 residues: CASGRPRQGSLQPQHF. The CDR3 nucleotides are TGTGCCAGCGGCCGACCGAGGCAGGGCTCTCTTCAGCCCCAGCATTTT.

The chain has TRBV10-1 and TRBJ2-7; 9 positions agree with TRBD2. This CDR3 contains 11 residues. Germline V gives CDR1 WNHNN, CDR2 SYGVQD (reference sequence). Unmatched junction bases numbered 3, after V lost 9 bases and J lost 6 bases. CDR3 in amino acids: CASSGGLEQYF. CDR3 coding DNA: TGCGCCAGTAGCGGGGGCCTCGAGCAGTACTTC.

The V call is TRBV2, the J call TRBJ1-3, with D tentatively TRBD1 (5 bases). Germline V CDR1 and CDR2: SNHLY, FYNNEI. The CDR3 loop spans 13 amino acids. Trimming shortened V by 4 bases and J by 8 bases, and 12 bases separated the two germline ends. The CDR3 loop is CASSVELGDTIYF. Written as DNA, the CDR3 is TGTGCCAGCAGTGTCGAGTTGGGGGACACCATATATTTT.

This chain connects TRBV10-2 to TRBJ1-1, with 7 bases matching TRBD1. J gave up 2 bases and V 3 bases, and 6 bases lay outside the gene matches. The germline V gene has CDR1 WSHSY and CDR2 SAAADI. There are 15 residues in the CDR3. CDR3 nucleotide sequence: TGCGCCAGCAGTGATGCAGGGGGTCCTAACACTGAAGCTTTCTTT. Its protein product is CASSDAGGPNTEAFF.

The count of this clone is one. This rearrangement joins TRBV5-4 to TRBJ1-1; D may be TRBD1 (6 bases). Per germline, CDR1 SGHNT and CDR2 YYREEE (reference sequence). With 1 base removed from V and 5 bases from J, the gap between germline ends came to 12 bases. CDR3 length: 14 residues. CDR3 nucleotide sequence: TGTGCCAGCAGCTTGCCGGGGGCGAGTACTGAAGCTTTCTTT. It is translated as CASSLPGASTEAFF. Based on the CDR3 plus reference TRBV5-4 and TRBJ1-1, the full variable domain is ETGVTQSPTHLIKTRGQQVTLRCSSQSGHNTVSWYQQALGQGPQFIFQYYREEENGRGNFPPRFSGLQFPNYSSELNVNALELDDSALYLCASSLPGASTEAFFGQGTRLTVV.

The chain employs TRBV5-1 and TRBJ1-6; 8 nucleotides match TRBD1. This CDR3 is built from 19 residues. J lost 10 bases, V lost 1 base, and 19 bases had no gene match. The germline gives CDR1 SGHRS, CDR2 YFSETQ. Here the CDR3 DNA reads TGCGCCAGCAGCTTGAAGTCCCAGGGGGCCGTCGACGTTAGGTCACCCCTCCACTTT. This codes for CASSLKSQGAVDVRSPLHF. Drawing the rest from reference TRBV5-1 and TRBJ1-6, the complete variable domain is KAGVTQTPRYLIKTRGQQVTLSCSPISGHRSVSWYQQTPGQGLQFLFEYFSETQRNKGNFPGRFSGRQFSNSRSEMNVSTLELGDSALYLCASSLKSQGAVDVRSPLHFGNGTRLTVT.

This chain joins TRBV6-5 and TRBJ1-2; the D gene is possibly TRBD1 (5 bases). This CDR3 has 13 residues. Per the germline V gene, CDR1 is MNHEY and CDR2 is SVGAGI. The germline V and J ends were trimmed by 2 bases and 8 bases, with 12 bases remaining between them. The CDR3 coding sequence is TGTGCCAGCAGTTACAGAGGGCAGGGCGGCTACACCTTC. This encodes CASSYRGQGGYTF.

The chain is built from TRBV25-1 and TRBJ2-5; D is uncertain. This CDR3 is 14 amino acids long. Trimming pared 5 bases from V and 0 bases from J, leaving 10 bases between. Germline V lookup: CDR1 MGHDK, CDR2 SYGVNS. In nucleotides, the CDR3 is TGTGCCAGCAGTCGGATACTCAACCAAGAGACCCAGTACTTC. Its protein is CASSRILNQETQYF.

Notes on this clone: This sample includes further DNA sequences coding for the same CDR3. This chain links TRBV7-9 with TRBJ1-2; D is ambiguous. Trimming cost V 1 base and J 2 bases, with 2 bases left between them. There are 12 residues in the CDR3. CDR1 and CDR2 from the germline V gene are SEHNR and FQNEAQ (reference sequence). The CDR3 spells CASSLVNYGYTF. The DNA for the CDR3 is TGTGCCAGCAGCTTAGTAAACTATGGCTACACCTTC.

A remark on this clone: This sample includes further DNA sequences coding for the same CDR3. The gene calls are TRBV12-3 or TRBV12-4 and TRBJ1-5, with D unclear. V was pared by 3 bases and J by 2 bases, with 5 bases between. CDR3 length: 13 residues. CDR3: CASSFGGNQPQHF. The CDR3 DNA reads as TGTGCCAGCAGTTTTGGAGGCAATCAGCCCCAGCATTTT.

The chain employs TRBV6-5 and TRBJ2-7; 8 bases are shared with TRBD1. The germline V gene has CDR1 MNHEY and CDR2 SVGAGI. There are 14 residues in the CDR3. Trimming removed 4 bases from V and 1 base from J; junction bases left unmatched: 3. The CDR3 DNA reads as TGTGCCAGCAGTTTTTGGACAGGGTCCTACGAGCAGTACTTC. Its protein product is CASSFWTGSYEQYF.

This chain links TRBV5-1 with TRBJ2-7, with D unresolved. The length of the CDR3 is 16 residues. Trimming cost V 3 bases and J 3 bases, with 19 bases left between them. Germline CDR1 reads SGHRS; CDR2 reads YFSETQ. The CDR3 spells CASSSTYQSANYEQYF. CDR3 sequence (DNA): TGCGCCAGCAGCTCGACGTACCAATCCGCGAACTACGAGCAGTACTTC. Combining the CDR3 with reference TRBV5-1 and TRBJ2-7 gives the whole variable domain KAGVTQTPRYLIKTRGQQVTLSCSPISGHRSVSWYQQTPGQGLQFLFEYFSETQRNKGNFPGRFSGRQFSNSRSEMNVSTLELGDSALYLCASSSTYQSANYEQYFGPGTRLTVT.

V and J are TRBV28 and TRBJ1-5; the D is unclear. Per germline, CDR1 MDHEN and CDR2 SYDVKM. Trimming shortened V by 8 bases and J by 0 bases, and 5 bases separated the two germline ends. The CDR3 runs to 12 residues. For the CDR3, the DNA is TGTGCCAGCGGGGATAGCAATCAGCCCCAGCATTTT. Encoded protein: CASGDSNQPQHF.

The chain joins TRBV5-5 to TRBJ1-5; D may be TRBD1 (6 bases). The V end was cut by 0 bases, the J end by 0 bases, with 7 bases between. CDR1 is SGHKS and CDR2 is YYEKEE in the germline V gene (reference sequence). The CDR3 loop spans 15 amino acids. CDR3 nucleotides: TGTGCCAGCAGCTTGGCAGGGGATAGCAATCAGCCCCAGCATTTT. It is translated as CASSLAGDSNQPQHF.